This TCR beta chain was identified in a study of OX40 agonist ivuxolimab in advanced cancers. Study-wide context: Patients were treated with intravenous ivuxolimab, dosed at 0.01 to 10 mg/kg and infused every 2 weeks. Hepatocellular carcinoma, melanoma, renal cell or head and neck cancer occurred in dose-escalation patients.

CDR3 length: 15 amino acids. The V end was cut by 5 bases, the J end by 6 bases, with 17 bases between. Germline CDR1 reads KGHSY; CDR2 reads FQNENV. In regard to this clone: No antigen is known for it.

Data came from immunoSEQ multiplex PCR; TCRdb stores just in-frame clones and leaves some out. The data contain under 95,000 clones, roughly 90% of them seen just once; the ten biggest clones take up 0.15% to 0.2%. The study's findings and limits: Partial responders dosed at 0.1-3.0 mg/kg displayed clonal expansion ranking among the lowest. Both blood CD4+ and CD8+ T cells showed clonal growth by week 6 at 0.1 to 3.0 mg/kg.

The sequencing used CD4+ or CD8+ T cells sorted from blood, collected in a trial of the OX40 agonist ivuxolimab. The receptor was derived from an adult with an advanced solid tumor such as melanoma, head and neck, liver or kidney cancer. The chain joins TRBV16 to TRBJ1-5; D is undetermined. The CDR3 protein is CASSSESPERQPQHF. In DNA, the CDR3 is TGTGCCAGCAGCTCCGAGTCTCCTGAACGTCAGCCCCAGCATTTT.